This entry concerns a single TCR beta chain. The antigen is unknown. V was shortened by 4 bases and J by 7 bases, with 15 bases between the two germline ends. The germline V gene has CDR1 SGHRS and CDR2 YFSETQ. This CDR3 has 14 amino acids. The source of the sample is a study of T cell repertoires in cytomegalovirus infection. Study-wide background: Both a matching HLA type and CMV infection were indicated by public TCR beta signatures.

Using its own MiXCR run on the reads, TCRdb lists one record per CDR3 protein. The table shows approximately 110,000 distinct CDR3 sequences, with roughly 31% occurring only once. This chain links TRBV5-1 with TRBJ1-5; tentative D call: TRBD1 (6 bases). This receptor was taken from a human donor in good health (CMV status not recorded). Some clones in this sample may be carry-over from other donors' samples. Sample: CD8+ T cells from cultured PBMCs, taken from culture after CMV antigen stimulation. In DNA, the CDR3 is TGCGCCAGCAGCCTGGACAGTCGAGACCAGCCCCAGCATTTT. The encoded protein is CASSLDSRDQPQHF. Full variable domain (missing parts from reference TRBV5-1 and TRBJ1-5): KAGVTQTPRYLIKTRGQQVTLSCSPISGHRSVSWYQQTPGQGLQFLFEYFSETQRNKGNFPGRFSGRQFSNSRSEMNVSTLELGDSALYLCASSLDSRDQPQHFGDGTRLSIL.